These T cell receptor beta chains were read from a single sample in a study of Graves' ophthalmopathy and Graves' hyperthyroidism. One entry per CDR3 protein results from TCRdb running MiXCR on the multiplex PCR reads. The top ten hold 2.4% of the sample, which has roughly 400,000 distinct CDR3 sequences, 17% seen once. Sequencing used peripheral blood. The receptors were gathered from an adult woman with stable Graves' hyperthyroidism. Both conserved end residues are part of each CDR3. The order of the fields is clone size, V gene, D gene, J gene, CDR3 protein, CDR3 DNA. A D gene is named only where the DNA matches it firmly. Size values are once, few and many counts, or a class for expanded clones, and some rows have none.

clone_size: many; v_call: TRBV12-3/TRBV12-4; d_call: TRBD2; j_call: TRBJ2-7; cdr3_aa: CASTPGLVQLYEQYF; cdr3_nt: TGTGCCAGCACCCCGGGACTAGTCCAACTTTACGAGCAGTACTTC
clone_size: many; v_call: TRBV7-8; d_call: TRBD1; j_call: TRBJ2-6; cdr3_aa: CASSATGLDFSGANVLTF; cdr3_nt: TGTGCCAGCAGCGCGACAGGGCTTGATTTCTCTGGGGCCAACGTCCTGACTTTC
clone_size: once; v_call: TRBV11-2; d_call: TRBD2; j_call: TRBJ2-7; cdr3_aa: CASSKTGPSGPPYEQYF; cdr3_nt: TGTGCCAGCAGCAAAACCGGCCCTAGCGGGCCCCCCTACGAGCAGTACTTC
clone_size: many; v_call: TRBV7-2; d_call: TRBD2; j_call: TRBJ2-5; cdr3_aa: CASKRAGAGETQYF; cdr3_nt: TGTGCCAGCAAGCGAGCGGGAGCGGGCGAGACCCAGTACTTC
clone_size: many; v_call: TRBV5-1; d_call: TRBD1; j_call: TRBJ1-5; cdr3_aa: CASSPTGVSNQPQHF; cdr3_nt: TGCGCCAGCAGCCCCACAGGGGTTAGCAATCAGCCCCAGCATTTT
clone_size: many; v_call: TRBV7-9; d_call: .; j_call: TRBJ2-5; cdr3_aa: CASAYLNYEKETQYF; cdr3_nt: TGTGCCAGCGCTTACCTGAACTACGAAAAAGAGACCCAGTACTTC
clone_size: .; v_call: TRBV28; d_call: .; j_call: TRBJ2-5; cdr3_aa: CASSPIGDLQETQYF; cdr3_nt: TGTGCCAGCAGTCCCATTGGGGACTTACAAGAGACCCAGTACTTC
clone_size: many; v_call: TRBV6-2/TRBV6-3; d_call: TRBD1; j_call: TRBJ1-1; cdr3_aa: CASSKIQGFAEAFF; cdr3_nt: TGTGCCAGCAGTAAGATACAGGGGTTCGCTGAAGCTTTCTTT
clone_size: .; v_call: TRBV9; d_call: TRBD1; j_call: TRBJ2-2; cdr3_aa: CASSLNQGADTGELFF; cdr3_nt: TGTGCCAGCAGCCTTAACCAGGGGGCTGACACCGGGGAGCTGTTTTTT
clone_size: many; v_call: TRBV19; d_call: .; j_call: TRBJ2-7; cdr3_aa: CASTDSGGGEQYF; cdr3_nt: TGTGCCAGTACCGATTCGGGGGGCGGCGAGCAGTACTTC
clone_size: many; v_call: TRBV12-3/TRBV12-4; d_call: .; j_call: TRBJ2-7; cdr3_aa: CASSLTLLEGPNYEQYF; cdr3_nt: TGTGCCAGCAGCCTAACCCTCCTTGAGGGTCCGAACTACGAGCAGTACTTC
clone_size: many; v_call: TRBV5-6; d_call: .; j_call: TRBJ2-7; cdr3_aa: CASSENPGHKSVF; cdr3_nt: TGTGCCAGCAGCGAAAACCCGGGACACAAGTCGGTCTTC
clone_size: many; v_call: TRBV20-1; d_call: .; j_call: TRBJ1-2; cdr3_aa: CSASEGASYGYTF; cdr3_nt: TGCAGTGCTAGTGAAGGAGCTTCCTATGGCTACACCTTC
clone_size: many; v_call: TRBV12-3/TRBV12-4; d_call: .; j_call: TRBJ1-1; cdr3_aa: CASNKRVGNTEAFF; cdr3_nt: TGTGCCAGCAACAAGAGGGTCGGGAACACTGAAGCTTTCTTT
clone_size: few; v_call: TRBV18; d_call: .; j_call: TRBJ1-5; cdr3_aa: CASSPRSLPGTNQPQHF; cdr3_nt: TGTGCCAGCTCACCAAGGAGCCTACCAGGGACGAATCAGCCCCAGCATTTT
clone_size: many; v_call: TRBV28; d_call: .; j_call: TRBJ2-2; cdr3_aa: CASSKSRGSGRLFF; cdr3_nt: TGTGCCAGCAGTAAAAGTCGGGGCTCAGGGAGGCTGTTTTTT
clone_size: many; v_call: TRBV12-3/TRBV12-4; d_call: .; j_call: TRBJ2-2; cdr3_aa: CASSIRQGGTGELFF; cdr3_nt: TGTGCCAGCAGTATCAGACAGGGAGGCACCGGGGAGCTGTTTTTT
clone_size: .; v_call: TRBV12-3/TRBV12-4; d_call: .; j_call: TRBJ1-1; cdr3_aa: CASNQGSSTEAFF; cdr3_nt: TGTGCCAGCAACCAGGGTTCGAGCACTGAAGCTTTCTTT
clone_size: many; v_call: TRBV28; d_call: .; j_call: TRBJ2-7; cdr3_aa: CASRVGALYEQYF; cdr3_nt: TGTGCCAGCAGAGTGGGAGCACTCTACGAGCAGTACTTC
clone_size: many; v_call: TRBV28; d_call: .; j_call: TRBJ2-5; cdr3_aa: CASSLSSTTYQETQYF; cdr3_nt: TGTGCCAGCAGTTTATCCTCAACTACGTACCAAGAGACCCAGTACTTC
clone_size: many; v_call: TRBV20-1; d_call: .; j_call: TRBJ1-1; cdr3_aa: CSARNREGNTEAFF; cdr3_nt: TGCAGTGCTAGAAACAGGGAGGGGAACACTGAAGCTTTCTTT
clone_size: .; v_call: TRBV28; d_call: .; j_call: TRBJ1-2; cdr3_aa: CASSTHPGDEHGYTF; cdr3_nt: TGTGCCAGCAGTACCCATCCGGGGGACGAGCATGGCTACACCTTC
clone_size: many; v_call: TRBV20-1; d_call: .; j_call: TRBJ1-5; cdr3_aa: CSARVGEQPQHF; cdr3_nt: TGCAGTGCTAGAGTCGGGGAGCAGCCCCAGCATTTT
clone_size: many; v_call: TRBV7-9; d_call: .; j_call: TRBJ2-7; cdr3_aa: CASSLQAYEQYF; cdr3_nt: TGTGCCAGCAGCCTCCAGGCGTACGAGCAGTACTTC
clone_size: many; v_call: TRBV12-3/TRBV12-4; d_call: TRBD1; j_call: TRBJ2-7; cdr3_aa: CASSGRGQTYEQYF; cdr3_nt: TGTGCCAGCAGTGGTAGGGGACAGACCTACGAGCAGTACTTC
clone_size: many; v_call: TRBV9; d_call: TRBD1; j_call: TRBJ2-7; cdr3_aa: CASSAGQGTYEQYF; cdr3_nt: TGTGCCAGCAGCGCGGGACAGGGTACCTACGAGCAGTACTTC
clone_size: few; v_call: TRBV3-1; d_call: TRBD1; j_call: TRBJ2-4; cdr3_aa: CASSQKTGMDEAKNIKYF; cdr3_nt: TGTGCCAGCAGCCAAAAGACAGGGATGGACGAGGCCAAAAACATTAAGTACTTC
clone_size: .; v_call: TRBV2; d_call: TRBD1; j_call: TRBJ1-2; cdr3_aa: CASSATGTGLRGYTF; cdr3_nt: TGTGCCAGCAGCGCCACCGGGACAGGTTTGCGGGGCTACACCTTC
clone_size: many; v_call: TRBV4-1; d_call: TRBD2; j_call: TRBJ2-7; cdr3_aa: CASSQAGTRTYEQYF; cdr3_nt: TGCGCCAGCAGCCAAGCCGGGACTAGGACCTACGAGCAGTACTTC
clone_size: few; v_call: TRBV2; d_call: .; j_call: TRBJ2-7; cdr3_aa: CASSDGESYEQYF; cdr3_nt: TGTGCCAGCAGTGACGGGGAGTCCTACGAGCAGTACTTC
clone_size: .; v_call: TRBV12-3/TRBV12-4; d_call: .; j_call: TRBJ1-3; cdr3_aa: CASSLLSGSGNTIYF; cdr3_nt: TGTGCCAGCAGTTTACTTTCCGGCTCTGGAAACACCATATATTTT
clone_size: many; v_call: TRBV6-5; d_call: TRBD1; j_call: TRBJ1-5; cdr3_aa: CASKVQGPNQPQHF; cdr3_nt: TGTGCCAGCAAGGTACAGGGGCCTAATCAGCCCCAGCATTTT
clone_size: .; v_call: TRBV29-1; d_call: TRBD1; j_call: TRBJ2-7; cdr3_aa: CSVEGDRGREQYF; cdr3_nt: TGCAGCGTTGAAGGTGACAGGGGGCGCGAGCAGTACTTC
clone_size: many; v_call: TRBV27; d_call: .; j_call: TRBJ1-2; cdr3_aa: CASSLSGRAGGYTF; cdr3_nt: TGTGCCAGCAGTTTATCTGGCAGGGCGGGCGGCTACACCTTC
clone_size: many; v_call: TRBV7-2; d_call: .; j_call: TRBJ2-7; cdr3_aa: CASSLARSLATRTYEQYF; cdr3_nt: TGTGCCAGCAGCTTAGCGCGGTCCCTAGCCACCAGAACCTACGAGCAGTACTTC
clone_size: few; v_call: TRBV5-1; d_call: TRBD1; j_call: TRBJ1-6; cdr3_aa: CASSLSGGAYNSPLHF; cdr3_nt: TGCGCCAGCAGCTTGTCAGGGGGCGCGTATAATTCACCCCTCCACTTT
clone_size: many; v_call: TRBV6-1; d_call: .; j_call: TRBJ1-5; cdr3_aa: CASRLRDELNQPQHF; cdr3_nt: TGTGCCAGTAGACTCCGGGACGAACTCAATCAGCCCCAGCATTTT
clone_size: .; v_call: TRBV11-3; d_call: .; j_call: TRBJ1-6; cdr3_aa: CASSGPLVRNNSPLHF; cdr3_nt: TGTGCCAGCAGCGGGCCCCTAGTAAGGAATAATTCACCCCTCCACTTT
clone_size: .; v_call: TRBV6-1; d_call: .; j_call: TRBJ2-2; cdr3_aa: CASSAGTANSGDLFF; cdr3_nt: TGTGCCAGCAGTGCCGGGACTGCGAACTCCGGGGATCTGTTTTTT
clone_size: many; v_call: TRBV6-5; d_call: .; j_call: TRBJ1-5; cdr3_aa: CASRRGYSNQPQHF; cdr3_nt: TGTGCCAGCAGGAGGGGATATAGCAATCAGCCCCAGCATTTT
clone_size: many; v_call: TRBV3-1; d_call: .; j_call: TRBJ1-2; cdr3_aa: CASSQGEVGYTF; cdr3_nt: TGTGCCAGCAGCCAAGGGGAAGTAGGCTACACCTTC
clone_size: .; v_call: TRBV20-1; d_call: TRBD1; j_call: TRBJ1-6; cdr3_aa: CSARPTGFGSPLHF; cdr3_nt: TGCAGTGCTAGACCGACAGGGTTCGGTTCACCCCTCCACTTT